This is a list of T cell receptor beta chains from one sample in a study of cytomegalovirus exposure and HLA in healthy donors. Profiled with immunoSEQ multiplex PCR; TCRdb holds only in-frame clones, not every one. The repertoire has around 400,000 clones, around 86% of them found once; the top ten carry roughly 0.82%. The source material was PBMCs. These receptor sequences come from a woman under 30 in good health and CMV-seronegative. CDR3s include the opening cysteine and the closing phenylalanine or tryptophan. D genes are given only for firm matches. Expanded clones are given a class, and other clones once, few, many or no size at all.

clone_size: NA
d_call: NA
v_call: TRBV30
j_call: TRBJ2-2
cdr3_nt: TGTGCCTGGAGTAGCGGGAACACCGGGGAGCTGTTTTTT
cdr3_aa: CAWSSGNTGELFF

clone_size: NA
d_call: TRBD1
v_call: TRBV5-4
j_call: TRBJ2-7
cdr3_nt: TGTGCCAGCAGCTTGTGGACAGGACTGGGGGAGCAGTACTTC
cdr3_aa: CASSLWTGLGEQYF

clone_size: NA
d_call: NA
v_call: TRBV18
j_call: TRBJ2-3
cdr3_nt: TGTGCCAGCTCATCACGGGCGGATACGCAGTATTTT
cdr3_aa: CASSSRADTQYF

clone_size: NA
d_call: NA
v_call: TRBV2
j_call: TRBJ1-5
cdr3_nt: TGTGCCAGCAGTGCCCAGTCCTATCAGCCCCAGCATTTT
cdr3_aa: CASSAQSYQPQHF

clone_size: NA
d_call: TRBD2
v_call: TRBV30
j_call: TRBJ2-1
cdr3_nt: TGTGCCTGGAGTGTAGGACTAGCGGGAGTCGATGAGCAGTTCTTC
cdr3_aa: CAWSVGLAGVDEQFF

clone_size: NA
d_call: NA
v_call: TRBV25-1
j_call: TRBJ2-5
cdr3_nt: TGTGCCAGCACTCCCTCTTGGAGGGGAGAGACCCAGTACTTC
cdr3_aa: CASTPSWRGETQYF

clone_size: NA
d_call: TRBD2
v_call: TRBV5-6
j_call: TRBJ2-2
cdr3_nt: TGTGCCAGCAGCTTCCGGTACGGGACTACGAACACCGGGGAGCTGTTTTTT
cdr3_aa: CASSFRYGTTNTGELFF

clone_size: NA
d_call: NA
v_call: TRBV5-6
j_call: TRBJ2-7
cdr3_nt: TGTGCCAGCAGCTTTTACGGTACCTACGAGCAGTACTTC
cdr3_aa: CASSFYGTYEQYF

clone_size: NA
d_call: TRBD1
v_call: TRBV30
j_call: TRBJ2-7
cdr3_nt: TGTGCCTGGAGGATAACAGGGGGGTCCGGGCAGCAGTACTTC
cdr3_aa: CAWRITGGSGQQYF

clone_size: NA
d_call: TRBD2
v_call: TRBV4-1
j_call: TRBJ2-5
cdr3_nt: TGCGCCAGCAGCTCCAGCGGGGGGCAAGAGACCCAGTACTTC
cdr3_aa: CASSSSGGQETQYF

clone_size: NA
d_call: NA
v_call: TRBV6-6
j_call: TRBJ2-2
cdr3_nt: TGTGCCAGCAGTCCGGGGATCAGTAGCACCGGGGAGCTGTTTTTT
cdr3_aa: CASSPGISSTGELFF

clone_size: NA
d_call: NA
v_call: TRBV28
j_call: TRBJ1-5
cdr3_nt: TGTGCCAGCAGTTACTTAAGTCAGCCCCAGCATTTT
cdr3_aa: CASSYLSQPQHF

clone_size: NA
d_call: TRBD1
v_call: TRBV5-4
j_call: TRBJ1-6
cdr3_nt: TGTGCCAGCAGCTCGGGGACAGGGTTAAATTCACCCCTCCACTTT
cdr3_aa: CASSSGTGLNSPLHF

clone_size: NA
d_call: NA
v_call: TRBV28
j_call: TRBJ1-1
cdr3_nt: TGTGCCAGCAGGCTATTGAACACTGAAGCTTTCTTT
cdr3_aa: CASRLLNTEAFF

clone_size: NA
d_call: NA
v_call: TRBV19
j_call: TRBJ2-1
cdr3_nt: TGTGCCAGTAGTCTTGGGGGGAATGAGCAGTTCTTC
cdr3_aa: CASSLGGNEQFF

clone_size: NA
d_call: TRBD2
v_call: TRBV29-1
j_call: TRBJ2-1
cdr3_nt: TGCAGCGCAAGGCGGCCTAGCGGTGACAATGAGCAGTTCTTC
cdr3_aa: CSARRPSGDNEQFF

clone_size: NA
d_call: NA
v_call: TRBV27
j_call: TRBJ2-1
cdr3_nt: TGTGCCAGCGGGATGTCGGGAAACTACAATGAGCAGTTCTTC
cdr3_aa: CASGMSGNYNEQFF

clone_size: few
d_call: NA
v_call: TRBV18
j_call: TRBJ1-1
cdr3_nt: TGTGCCAGCTCACCATCGGTGAACACTGAAGCTTTCTTT
cdr3_aa: CASSPSVNTEAFF

clone_size: NA
d_call: NA
v_call: TRBV19
j_call: TRBJ1-4
cdr3_nt: TGTGCCAGTAGTTATAATGAAAAACTGTTTTTT
cdr3_aa: CASSYNEKLFF

clone_size: NA
d_call: NA
v_call: TRBV5-1
j_call: TRBJ2-7
cdr3_nt: TGCGCCAGCAGCCCACAGATTGACGAGCAGTACTTC
cdr3_aa: CASSPQIDEQYF

clone_size: NA
d_call: TRBD2
v_call: TRBV5-1
j_call: TRBJ2-2
cdr3_nt: TGCGCCAGCAGCTTCAGAGGGAGCGGGGGAATAACCGGGGAGCTGTTTTTT
cdr3_aa: CASSFRGSGGITGELFF

clone_size: NA
d_call: NA
v_call: TRBV9
j_call: TRBJ2-5
cdr3_nt: TGTGCCAGCAGCGAACAGGGAAGCCAAGAGACCCAGTACTTC
cdr3_aa: CASSEQGSQETQYF

clone_size: NA
d_call: NA
v_call: TRBV6-5
j_call: TRBJ2-3
cdr3_nt: TGTGCCAGCCGGAGGGGTGGGGCAGATACGCAGTATTTT
cdr3_aa: CASRRGGADTQYF

clone_size: NA
d_call: NA
v_call: TRBV25-1
j_call: TRBJ1-2
cdr3_nt: TGTGCCAGCAGTGAACCGAGGAATTATGGCTACACCTTC
cdr3_aa: CASSEPRNYGYTF

clone_size: NA
d_call: TRBD1
v_call: TRBV2
j_call: TRBJ2-7
cdr3_nt: TGTGCCAGCAGCATACAGGGGCAAGCCTCCTACGAGCAGTACTTC
cdr3_aa: CASSIQGQASYEQYF

clone_size: NA
d_call: NA
v_call: TRBV19
j_call: TRBJ1-2
cdr3_nt: TGTGCCAGTACCCGCCGGGAACAAACTTTCGCGGGCTATGGCTACACCTTC
cdr3_aa: CASTRREQTFAGYGYTF

clone_size: NA
d_call: TRBD1
v_call: TRBV11-2
j_call: TRBJ2-7
cdr3_nt: TGTGCCAGCAGCTTGGGGACAGGGGGCGACGAGCAGTACTTC
cdr3_aa: CASSLGTGGDEQYF